This record concerns one T cell receptor (beta chain) sequence. The specificity of this receptor is unknown. Per-base qualities were not stored, and no clone one base away is much larger. The collaborating institutions used their own protocols to collect whole blood in K2EDTA tubes. For TCRbeta analysis, collaborator samples were shipped as frozen whole blood, as isolated PBMCs, or as DNA extracted from either sample type. This entry is derived from a study of blood T cell repertoires in COVID-19 (dated by TCRdb to about 2020). Notes on the research overall: Samples covering the acute and convalescent phases of COVID-19 were provided by collaborators in the United States, Italy and Spain. Subjects who had been exposed to COVID-19, were actively infected with it, or had recovered from it provided the deeply sampled blood TCRbeta repertoires that made up the dataset. The prospective study material was composed of cDNA or gDNA derived from T cells, B-cell-depleted T cells, or PBMCs. A de-identified subject ID, COVID-19 status, age in years and sex were almost always included in the sample metadata. The samples were drawn from the first 160 participants of the ongoing ImmuneRACE study and from some 1,300 subjects provided by 6 global collaborators. A freely available public database, intended as a resource for researchers studying the immune response to SARS-CoV-2, is where the repertoires were released. HLA class I and class II types, where available, came from metadata supplied by the sample provider rather than from assay-based typing.

TCRbeta CDR3 regions were amplified from genomic DNA using the immunoSEQ Assay, a bias-controlled multiplex PCR. In the authors' own workflow: The number of nucleated cells in each sample was estimated from the amplification of reference gene primers within the assay. To quantify the absolute abundance of each unique TCRbeta CDR3 rearrangement, sequence reads were collapsed and filtered. Productive Simpson clonality was computed per sample as the square root of Simpson's diversity index over productive rearrangements. The immuneACCESS repertoire file appears here via TCRdb, limited to in-frame rearrangements. These files lack a portion of the clones; in checked studies, under half of the deficit traces to unresolved V genes, and the cause of the others is not known. D and trimming were read from the DNA, whereas the V and J calls and clone size are those reported in that table. The sample profile shows almost 80,000 clones; around nine tenths of them were found once. The ten largest clones add up to 0.77% of the sample.

Results and caveats for the whole study, not just this receptor: How much clinical and demographic metadata was included differed by source and by participant, and the metadata was provided uncurated.

For CDR1 and CDR2, the germline V gene lists SGHTA and FQGNSA. Germline trimming amounts to 4 bases on V and 6 bases on J, with 6 as the count of junction bases outside the gene matches. The CDR3 runs 14 amino acids, cysteine and phenylalanine included. Only CDR3 DNA is held: 42 bases, read in frame from base 1. This sequence originates from a woman of 80 years or more with acute or convalescent COVID-19. The sample consisted of peripheral blood. The sequence is built from TRBV7-2 and TRBJ1-2; a stretch of 9 junction bases matches TRBD1. Read as DNA, the sequence is TGTGCCAGCAGCTCAGGACAGGGGAGAGATGGCTACACCTTC. Protein translation: CASSSGQGRDGYTF.